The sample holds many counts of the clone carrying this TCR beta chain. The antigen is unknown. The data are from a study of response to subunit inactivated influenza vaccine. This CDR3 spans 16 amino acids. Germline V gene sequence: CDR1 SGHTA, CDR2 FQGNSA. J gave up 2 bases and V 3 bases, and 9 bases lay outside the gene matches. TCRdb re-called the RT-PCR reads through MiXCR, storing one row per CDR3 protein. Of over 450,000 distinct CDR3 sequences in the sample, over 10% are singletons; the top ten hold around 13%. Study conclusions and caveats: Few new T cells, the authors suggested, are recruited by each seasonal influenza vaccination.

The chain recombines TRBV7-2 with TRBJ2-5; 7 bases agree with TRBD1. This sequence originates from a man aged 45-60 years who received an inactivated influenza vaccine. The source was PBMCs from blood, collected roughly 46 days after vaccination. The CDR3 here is CASSLATGVWQETQYF. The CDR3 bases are TGTGCCAGCAGCTTGGCAACAGGGGTGTGGCAAGAGACCCAGTACTTC. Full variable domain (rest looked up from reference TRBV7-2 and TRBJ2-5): GAGVSQSPSNKVTEKGKDVELRCDPISGHTALYWYRQSLGQGLEFLIYFQGNSAPDKSGLPSDRFSAERTGGSVSTLTIQRTQQEDSAVYLCASSLATGVWQETQYFGPGTRLLVL.